This T cell receptor (beta chain) came from a study of CD8+ T cells in alopecia areata. Overall study context: For 6 to 18 months, tofacitinib was taken, and 6 months off drug followed. The study, taken as a whole, reports: TCR sharing was clearer in mice than between patients, perhaps partly owing to patient HLA diversity.

Isolated RNA was reverse transcribed into cDNA used as the sequencing template. Clones were sequenced by immunoSEQ multiplex PCR, and TCRdb holds only the in-frame ones, with some missing. The repertoire has 80,000 to 95,000 clones, roughly 40% of them found once; the top ten carry roughly 18%. The V and J ends lost 6 bases and 2 bases, in that order; junction bases with no gene match: 5. The germline V gene has CDR1 SEHNR and CDR2 FQNEAQ (reference sequence). The length of the CDR3 is 15 residues. This clone was seen a handful of times. Its matching antigen is unknown. Specified treatment: oral pan-JAK inhibitor, 5-10 mg twice daily. Punch biopsies of lesional scalp, plus peripheral blood, were taken from alopecia areata patients.

The chain combines TRBV7-9 with TRBJ2-7; 12 positions match TRBD2. Here the sequenced sample was CD8+ T cells sorted from blood, taken at week 24, from a patient treated with tofacitinib. This clonotype originated in a human donor with alopecia areata. The DNA for the CDR3 is TGTGCCAGCAGGCCGAGACTAGCGGGAGCCTACGAGCAGTACTTC. Translated: CASRPRLAGAYEQYF.